This TCR beta chain was recovered during a study of patients and donors after allogeneic stem cell transplantation (dated by TCRdb to about 2020). With respect to this clonotype: The antigen this receptor binds is unknown. Per-base quality was not reported, and no clone a single base away is much larger than it.

Library preparation employed RT-PCR. Sequencer: NextSeq 550. The public reads were reprocessed in TCRdb via fastp at Q25 and MiXCR, keeping in-frame beta chains. Every distinct CDR3 protein forms one entry, paired with its most common genes and DNA. The sample table lists a few hundred thousand distinct CDR3 sequences, 38% of them with a count of one. The ten largest account for 11% of the sample. The sequencing sample was made of blood, either unsorted or a sorted T cell fraction (not recorded which). The receptor's source is a human donor who was either an allogeneic HSCT recipient or a stem cell or donor lymphocyte infusion donor (not recorded which). It is not recorded whose cells these are; they may come from a transplant donor.

The DNA is as follows: TGCGCCAGCAACCTTAACCCTTCCATGAACACTGAAGCTTTCTTT. This sequence encodes CASNLNPSMNTEAFF. The chain is assembled from TRBV5-1 and TRBJ1-1; no D gene call is confident. The V and J ends are trimmed by 6 bases and 0 bases, leaving 15 bases between them. The CDR3 starts with the cysteine, ends with the phenylalanine, and has 15 residues. Here the CDR3 DNA is all that survives: 45 bases in frame from base 1. CDR1 SGHRS and CDR2 YFSETQ were looked up in the germline V gene.